Detailed here is one T cell receptor beta chain. Germline and junction disagree at one end, which may indicate a read error. The sample originates from a study of identical twins. Looked up from germline, CDR1 is SQVTM and CDR2 is ANQGSEA. The CDR3 loop spans 12 amino acids. A universal primer site was added by template switching, and unique molecular identifiers were carried by the cDNA. TCRdb analysed the 5' RACE reads with MiXCR anew, one entry per CDR3 protein. Seen here are about 220,000 distinct CDR3 sequences, approximately 8.3% observed once, and the top ten hold 1.9%. The same data also went into a second study, on yellow fever vaccine responses in identical twins. As that study records: Reported findings indicate that twins' vaccine T cell responses seemed partially convergent, partially personalized.

This TCR derives from a woman under 30 in good health. The sample was memory (CD45RO+) T cells sorted from blood. The chain has TRBV29-1 and TRBJ2-7, with 7 bases that match TRBD2. CDR3 DNA sequence: TGCAGCGTCGAAGCGGGATCCTACGAGCAGTACTTC. Translating gives CSVEAGSYEQYF.